The clone carrying this T cell receptor beta chain has more than one count but fewer than ten. V lost 1 base and J 1 base, leaving 8 bases between the germline ends. The CDR3 runs 15 residues. Per the germline V gene, CDR1 is SNHLY and CDR2 is FYNNEI. The entry originates in a study of T-cell memory formation after mild COVID-19. Via MiXCR, TCRdb re-called the 5' RACE reads, giving one row per CDR3 protein. The repertoire holds 200,000 to 250,000 distinct CDR3 sequences, with over 7.5% as singletons. Sequenced sample: PBMCs or a T cell subset sorted from them (not recorded which). The rearrangement uses TRBV2 and TRBJ2-1; no clear D. This clonotype originated in a man aged 18 to 30 who had mild COVID-19 (a few samples of this study predate the infection). Cell type and time point are not known. The CDR3 is CASSEEVGSYNEQFF. The CDR3 region has the DNA TGTGCCAGCAGTGAAGAGGTGGGGTCCTACAATGAGCAGTTCTTC.